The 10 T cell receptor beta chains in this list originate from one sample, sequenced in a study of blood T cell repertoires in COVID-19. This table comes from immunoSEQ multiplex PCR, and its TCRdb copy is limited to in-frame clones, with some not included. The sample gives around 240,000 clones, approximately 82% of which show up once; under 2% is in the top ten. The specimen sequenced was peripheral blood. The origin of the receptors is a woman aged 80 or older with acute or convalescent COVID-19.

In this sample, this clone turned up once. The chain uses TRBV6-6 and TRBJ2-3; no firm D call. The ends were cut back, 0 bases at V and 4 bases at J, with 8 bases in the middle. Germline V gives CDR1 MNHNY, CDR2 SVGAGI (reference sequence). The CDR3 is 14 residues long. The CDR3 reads CASSYSAQADTQYF. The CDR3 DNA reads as TGTGCCAGCAGTTACTCGGCGCAGGCAGATACGCAGTATTTT.

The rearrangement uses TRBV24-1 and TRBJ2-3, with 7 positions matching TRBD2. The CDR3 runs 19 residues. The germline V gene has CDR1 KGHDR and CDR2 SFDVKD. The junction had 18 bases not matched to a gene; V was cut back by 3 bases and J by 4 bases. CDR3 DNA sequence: TGTGCCACCAGTGATCCCCCCGGAGGAGACGGGGGGTTTGCAGATACGCAGTATTTT. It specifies CATSDPPGGDGGFADTQYF.

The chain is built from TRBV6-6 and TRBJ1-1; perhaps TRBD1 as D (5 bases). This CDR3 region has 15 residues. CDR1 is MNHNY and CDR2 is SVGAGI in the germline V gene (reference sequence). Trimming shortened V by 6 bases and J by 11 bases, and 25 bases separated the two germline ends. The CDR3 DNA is TGTGCCAGCAGCCAAACGGTAGGGGCGGACCTTTCGGCTTTCTTT. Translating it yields CASSQTVGADLSAFF.

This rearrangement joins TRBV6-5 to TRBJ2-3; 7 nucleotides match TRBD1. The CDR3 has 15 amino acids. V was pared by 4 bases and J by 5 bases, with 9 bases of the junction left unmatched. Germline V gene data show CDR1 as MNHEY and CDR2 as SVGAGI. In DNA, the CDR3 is TGTGCCAGCAGTTCAGACAGGGCTAGAGGAGATACGCAGTATTTT. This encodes CASSSDRARGDTQYF.

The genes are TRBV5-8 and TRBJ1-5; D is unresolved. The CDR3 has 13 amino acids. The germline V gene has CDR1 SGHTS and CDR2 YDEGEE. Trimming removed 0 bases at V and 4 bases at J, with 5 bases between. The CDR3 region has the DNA TGTGCCAGCAGCTTGGGGAGAAATCAGCCCCAGCATTTT. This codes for CASSLGRNQPQHF.

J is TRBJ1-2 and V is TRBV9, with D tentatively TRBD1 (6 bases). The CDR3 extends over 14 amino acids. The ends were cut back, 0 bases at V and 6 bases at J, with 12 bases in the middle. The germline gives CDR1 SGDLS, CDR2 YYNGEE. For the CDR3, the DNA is TGTGCCAGCAGCGTAGGCCAGGGGTTAAATGGCTACACCTTC. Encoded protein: CASSVGQGLNGYTF.

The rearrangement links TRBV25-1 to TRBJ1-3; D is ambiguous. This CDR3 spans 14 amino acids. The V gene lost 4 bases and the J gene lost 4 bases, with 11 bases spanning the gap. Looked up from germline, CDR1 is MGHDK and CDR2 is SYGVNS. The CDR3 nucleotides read TGTGCCAGCAGTGCCGGGATCGGGGGAAACACCATATATTTT. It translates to CASSAGIGGNTIYF.

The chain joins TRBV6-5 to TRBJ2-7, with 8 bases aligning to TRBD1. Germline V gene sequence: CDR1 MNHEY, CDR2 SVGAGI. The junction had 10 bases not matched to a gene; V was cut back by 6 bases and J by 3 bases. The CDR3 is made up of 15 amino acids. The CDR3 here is CASRFDRGTHYEQYF. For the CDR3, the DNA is TGTGCCAGCAGATTCGACAGGGGAACTCACTACGAGCAGTACTTC.

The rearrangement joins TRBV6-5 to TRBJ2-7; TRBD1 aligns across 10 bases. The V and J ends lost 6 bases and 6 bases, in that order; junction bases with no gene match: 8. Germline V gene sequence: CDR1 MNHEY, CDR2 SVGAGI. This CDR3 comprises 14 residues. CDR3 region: CASSSRDRGSEQYF. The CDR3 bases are TGTGCCAGCAGCTCGCGGGACAGGGGCAGCGAGCAGTACTTC.

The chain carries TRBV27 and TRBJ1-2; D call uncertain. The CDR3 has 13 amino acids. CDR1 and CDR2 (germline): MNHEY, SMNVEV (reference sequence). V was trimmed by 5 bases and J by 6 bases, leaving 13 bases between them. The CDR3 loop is CASSLHGLDGYTF. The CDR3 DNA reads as TGTGCCAGCAGTCTCCATGGGCTCGATGGCTACACCTTC.